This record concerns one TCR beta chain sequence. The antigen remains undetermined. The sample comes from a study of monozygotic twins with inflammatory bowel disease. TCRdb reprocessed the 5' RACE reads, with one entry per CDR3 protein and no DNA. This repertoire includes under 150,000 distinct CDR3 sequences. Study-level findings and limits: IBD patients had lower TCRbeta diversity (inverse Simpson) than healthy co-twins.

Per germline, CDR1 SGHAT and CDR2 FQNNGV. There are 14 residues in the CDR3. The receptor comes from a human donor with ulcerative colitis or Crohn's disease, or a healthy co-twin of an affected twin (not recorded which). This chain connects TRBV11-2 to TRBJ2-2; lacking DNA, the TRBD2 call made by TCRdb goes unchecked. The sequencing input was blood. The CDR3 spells CASSLLAFTGELFF.